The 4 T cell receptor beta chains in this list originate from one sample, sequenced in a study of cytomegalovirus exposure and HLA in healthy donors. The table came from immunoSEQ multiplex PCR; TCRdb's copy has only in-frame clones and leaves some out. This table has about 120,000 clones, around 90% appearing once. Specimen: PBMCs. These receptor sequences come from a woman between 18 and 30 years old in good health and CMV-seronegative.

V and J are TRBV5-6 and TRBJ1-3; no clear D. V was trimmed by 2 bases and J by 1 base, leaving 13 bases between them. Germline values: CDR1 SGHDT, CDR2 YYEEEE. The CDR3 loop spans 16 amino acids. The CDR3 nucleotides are TGTGCCAGCAGCTTTGAGGTGTTTCATTCTGGAAACACCATATATTTT. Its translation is CASSFEVFHSGNTIYF.

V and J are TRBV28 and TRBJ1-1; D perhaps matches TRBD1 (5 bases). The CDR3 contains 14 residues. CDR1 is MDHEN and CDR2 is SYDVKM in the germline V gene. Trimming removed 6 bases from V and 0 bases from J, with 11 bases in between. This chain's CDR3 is CASSLRGMNTEAFF. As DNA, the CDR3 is TGTGCCAGCAGCCTCCGGGGGATGAACACTGAAGCTTTCTTT.

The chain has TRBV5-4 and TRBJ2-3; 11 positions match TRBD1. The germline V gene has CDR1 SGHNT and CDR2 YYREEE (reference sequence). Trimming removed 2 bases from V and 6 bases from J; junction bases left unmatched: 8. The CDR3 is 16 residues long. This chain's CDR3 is CASSLGTGGARDTQYF. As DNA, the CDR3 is TGTGCCAGCAGCTTAGGGACAGGGGGTGCTCGGGATACGCAGTATTTT.

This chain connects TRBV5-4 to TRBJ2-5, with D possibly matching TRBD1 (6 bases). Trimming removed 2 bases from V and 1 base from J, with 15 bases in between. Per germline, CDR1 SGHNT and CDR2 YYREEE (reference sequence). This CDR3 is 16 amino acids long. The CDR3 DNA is TGTGCCAGCAGCTTTGGCCTGGGGGCCACCCAAGAGACCCAGTACTTC. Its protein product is CASSFGLGATQETQYF.